Listed here are 18 T cell receptor beta chains from one sample, sequenced in a study of glioma-infiltrating T cells after dendritic cell vaccination. Using immunoSEQ multiplex PCR, the repertoire was profiled, and TCRdb retains in-frame clones only, with some absent. Of roughly 70,000 clones listed, around 79% were seen once; the top ten hold 2.1%. This specimen was blood, taken before dendritic cell vaccination. These receptors came from a human donor with glioblastoma.

This clone was found a few times. The chain combines TRBV6-9 with TRBJ2-7, with TRBD1 matching over 7 bases. Germline loops: CDR1 MNHGY, CDR2 SVAAGI. This CDR3 spans 15 amino acids. V shed 5 bases, J shed 1 base, and the junction held 8 bases outside the gene matches. CDR3 region: CASSETGDSSYEQYV. CDR3 DNA sequence: TGTGCCAGCAGTGAAACAGGGGATTCTTCCTACGAGCAGTACGTC.

The V call is TRBV5-1, the J call TRBJ2-5, with a weak D call TRBD1 (5 bases). CDR1 and CDR2 from the germline V gene are SGHRS and YFSETQ. The V gene lost 1 base and the J gene lost 2 bases, with 12 bases spanning the gap. The CDR3 spans 15 residues. Here the CDR3 reads CASSLRLPGQETQYF. In DNA, the CDR3 is TGCGCCAGCAGCTTGCGGTTGCCAGGGCAAGAGACCCAGTACTTC.

V is TRBV18 and J is TRBJ1-5; perhaps TRBD1 as D (6 bases). Germline CDR1 is KGHSH and CDR2 is LQKENI. V was trimmed by 0 bases and J by 6 bases, leaving 15 bases between them. This CDR3 is built from 16 residues. The CDR3 DNA sequence: TGTGCCAGCTCACCACCGAACAGGGTCTCAGGTCAGCCCCAGCATTTT. Translating it yields CASSPPNRVSGQPQHF.

The table lists this clone with a few counts. This rearrangement joins TRBV7-9 to TRBJ1-2; 7 nucleotides line up with TRBD1. Trimming removed 5 bases from V and 11 bases from J; junction bases left unmatched: 20. This CDR3 spans 16 amino acids. Germline V lookup: CDR1 SEHNR, CDR2 FQNEAQ (reference sequence). CDR3 amino acids: CASSVYRGRTLSMYTF. Here the CDR3 DNA reads TGTGCCAGCAGCGTTTACAGGGGAAGAACGCTGTCGATGTACACCTTC. The entire variable domain, with the rest obtained from reference TRBV7-9 and TRBJ1-2, is as follows: DTGVSQNPRHKITKRGQNVTFRCDPISEHNRLYWYRQTLGQGPEFLTYFQNEAQLEKSRLLSDRFSAERPKGSFSTLEIQRTEQGDSAMYLCASSVYRGRTLSMYTFGSGTRLTVV.

The gene calls are TRBV9 and TRBJ1-3; no clear D. The germline V gene has CDR1 SGDLS and CDR2 YYNGEE. The germline V and J ends were trimmed by 0 bases and 7 bases, with 14 bases remaining between them. The CDR3 sequence is 15 residues long. The CDR3 DNA follows: TGTGCCAGCAGCGTAGACCTCCCAGGAACGAACACCATATATTTT. Amino acid sequence: CASSVDLPGTNTIYF. The complete variable domain, with remaining parts taken from reference TRBV9 and TRBJ1-3, reads DSGVTQTPKHLITATGQRVTLRCSPRSGDLSVYWYQQSLDQGLQFLIQYYNGEERAKGNILERFSAQQFPDLHSELNLSSLELGDSALYFCASSVDLPGTNTIYFGEGSWLTVV.

This chain uses TRBV5-6 with TRBJ2-5; the D is unclear. The CDR3 is 14 amino acids. Trimming left V 1 base short and J 2 bases short, with 9 bases between. Germline-derived CDR1 and CDR2 are SGHDT and YYEEEE. CDR3 in amino acids: CASSLIDSQETQYF. CDR3 DNA: TGTGCCAGCAGCTTGATAGACTCTCAAGAGACCCAGTACTTC.

This clone occurred once. The V call is TRBV29-1, the J call TRBJ1-5; 8 bases map to TRBD1. The V and J ends lost 6 bases and 4 bases, in that order; junction bases with no gene match: 5. The CDR3 is 13 residues long. The germline CDR1 and CDR2 sequences are SQVTM and ANQGSEA. CDR3 sequence: CSVGDRQNQPQHF. In DNA form, the CDR3 reads TGCAGCGTCGGGGACAGGCAGAATCAGCCCCAGCATTTT.

This chain links TRBV5-1 with TRBJ2-2; D is uncertain. Germline loops: CDR1 SGHRS, CDR2 YFSETQ. The CDR3 loop spans 16 amino acids. The V gene lost 0 bases and the J gene lost 0 bases, with 9 bases spanning the gap. The CDR3 loop reads CASSLGDTSNTGELFF. The CDR3 coding sequence is TGCGCCAGCAGCTTGGGCGACACCTCGAACACCGGGGAGCTGTTTTTT.

The V call is TRBV2, the J call TRBJ2-7; weak D call: TRBD1 (6 bases). This CDR3 has 11 residues. Looked up from germline, CDR1 is SNHLY and CDR2 is FYNNEI. V lost 8 bases, J lost 7 bases, and 12 bases lay in between. The CDR3 region is CASGAGVEQYV. In DNA form, the CDR3 reads TGTGCCAGCGGAGCAGGGGTTGAGCAGTACGTC.

The chain recombines TRBV7-2 with TRBJ1-4, with D possibly being TRBD1 (6 bases). Trimming removed 1 base at V and 7 bases at J, with 22 bases between. The germline CDR1 and CDR2 sequences are SGHTA and FQGNSA. This CDR3 is 18 amino acids long. CDR3 sequence reads: CASSLVRGQSDPGEKLFF. In DNA form, the CDR3 reads TGTGCCAGCAGCTTAGTTCGCGGACAGAGCGATCCCGGTGAAAAACTGTTTTTT.

The chain couples TRBV13 to TRBJ2-5; D is undetermined. The CDR3 spans 13 residues. Germline assignment: CDR1 PRHDT and CDR2 FYEKMQ (reference sequence). The V and J ends lost 2 bases and 2 bases respectively, with 6 bases between them. For the CDR3, the DNA is TGTGCCAGCAGCTTATCTAGACAAGAGACCCAGTACTTC. It translates to CASSLSRQETQYF.

CDR3 nucleotides: TGTGCCAGCAGATCCGGGTCGAGGACTAATGAAAAACTGTTTTTT. Translated, it gives CASRSGSRTNEKLFF. This sequence joins TRBV27 and TRBJ1-4; D unresolved. V lost 6 bases and J 2 bases, leaving 13 bases between the germline ends. Germline V lookup: CDR1 MNHEY, CDR2 SMNVEV (reference sequence). This CDR3 has 15 amino acids.

V and J are TRBV6-1 and TRBJ1-5; possible D gene TRBD1, 6 bases. Germline loops: CDR1 MNHNS, CDR2 SASEGT. This CDR3 has 15 amino acids. V was shortened by 6 bases and J by 3 bases, with 15 bases between the two germline ends. CDR3 DNA sequence: TGTGCCAGCAGAAATACCGGACAGATCAATCAGCCCCAGCATTTT. Translating gives CASRNTGQINQPQHF.

V gene TRBV7-9 combines with J gene TRBJ1-2; 7 bases line up with TRBD1. This CDR3 has 14 amino acids. Trimming at V came to 4 bases and at J to 2 bases, leaving 4 bases not matched to a gene. Looked up from germline, CDR1 is SEHNR and CDR2 is FQNEAQ (reference sequence). CDR3: CASSSRQGNYGYTF. CDR3 nucleotides: TGTGCCAGCAGCTCCCGACAGGGCAACTATGGCTACACCTTC.

The chain employs TRBV15 and TRBJ1-5; 8 bases fit TRBD1. The CDR3 is made up of 15 amino acids. V shed 3 bases, J shed 0 bases, and the junction held 1 base outside the gene matches. The germline V gene encodes CDR1 LNHNV and CDR2 YYDKDF (reference sequence). The CDR3, as DNA: TGTGCCACCAGCAGGACAGGGGATAGCAATCAGCCCCAGCATTTT. It translates to CATSRTGDSNQPQHF.

This chain joins TRBV7-2 and TRBJ2-3; a weak D match, TRBD2 (6 bases). In germline, CDR1 is SGHTA, CDR2 FQGNSA. The CDR3 runs 18 residues. The V end was cut by 5 bases, the J end by 4 bases, with 25 bases between. CDR3 sequence (DNA): TGTGCCAGCAGCCCTCAAGGGCGGGCGGGGATCGGTCCAGATACGCAGTATTTT. Translating gives CASSPQGRAGIGPDTQYF.

This chain uses TRBV9 with TRBJ1-2; TRBD1 agrees at 7 bases. The V and J ends lost 4 bases and 6 bases, in that order; junction bases with no gene match: 9. Germline V gene lookup returns CDR1 SGDLS and CDR2 YYNGEE. The CDR3 has 14 amino acids. CDR3: CASSIGQARDGYTF. The CDR3 nucleotides read TGTGCCAGCAGCATTGGACAGGCTAGGGATGGCTACACCTTC.

CDR3 sequence reads: CASSSPNTGVGNEKLFF. DNA of the CDR3: TGTGCCAGCAGCTCGCCGAATACAGGGGTTGGTAATGAAAAACTGTTTTTT. The chain has TRBV7-9 and TRBJ1-4; 7 positions match TRBD1. CDR3 length equals 17 residues. The germline gives CDR1 SEHNR, CDR2 FQNEAQ (reference sequence). Unmatched junction bases numbered 12, after V lost 4 bases and J lost 4 bases.